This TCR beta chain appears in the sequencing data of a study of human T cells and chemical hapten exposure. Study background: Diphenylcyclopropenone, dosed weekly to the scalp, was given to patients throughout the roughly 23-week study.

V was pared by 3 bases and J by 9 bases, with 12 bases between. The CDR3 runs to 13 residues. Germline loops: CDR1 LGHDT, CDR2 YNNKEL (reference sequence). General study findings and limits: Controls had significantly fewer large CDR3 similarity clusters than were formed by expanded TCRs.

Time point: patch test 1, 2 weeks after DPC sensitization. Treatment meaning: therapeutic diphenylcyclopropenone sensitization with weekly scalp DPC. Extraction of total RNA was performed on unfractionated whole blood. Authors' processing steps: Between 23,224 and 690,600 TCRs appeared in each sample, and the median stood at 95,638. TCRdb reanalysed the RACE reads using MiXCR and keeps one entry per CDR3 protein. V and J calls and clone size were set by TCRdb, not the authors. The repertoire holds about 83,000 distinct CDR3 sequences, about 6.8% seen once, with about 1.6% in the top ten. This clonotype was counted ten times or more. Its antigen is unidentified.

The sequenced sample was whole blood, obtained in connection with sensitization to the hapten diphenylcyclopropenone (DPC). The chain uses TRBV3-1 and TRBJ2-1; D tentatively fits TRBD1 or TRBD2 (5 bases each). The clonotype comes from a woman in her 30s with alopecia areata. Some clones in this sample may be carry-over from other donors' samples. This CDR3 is CASSHGTGTEQFF. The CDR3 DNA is TGTGCCAGCAGCCACGGGACGGGCACTGAGCAGTTCTTC.